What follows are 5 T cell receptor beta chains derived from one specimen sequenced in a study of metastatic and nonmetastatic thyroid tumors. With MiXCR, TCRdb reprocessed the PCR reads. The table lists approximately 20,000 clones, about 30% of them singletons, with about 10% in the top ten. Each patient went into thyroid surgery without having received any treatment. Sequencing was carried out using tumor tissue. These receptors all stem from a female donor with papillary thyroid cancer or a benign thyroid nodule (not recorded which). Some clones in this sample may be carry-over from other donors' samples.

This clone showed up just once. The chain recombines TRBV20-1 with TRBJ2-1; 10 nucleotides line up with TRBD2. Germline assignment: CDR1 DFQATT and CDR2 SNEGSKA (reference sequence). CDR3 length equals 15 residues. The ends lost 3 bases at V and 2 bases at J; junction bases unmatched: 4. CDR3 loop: CSASSSGSPYNEQFF. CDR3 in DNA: TGCAGTGCTAGTTCTAGCGGGAGCCCCTACAATGAGCAGTTCTTC.

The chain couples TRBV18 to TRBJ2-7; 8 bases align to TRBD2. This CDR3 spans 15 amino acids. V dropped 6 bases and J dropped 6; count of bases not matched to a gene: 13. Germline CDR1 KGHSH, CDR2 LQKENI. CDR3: CASSPDRTSLGEQYF. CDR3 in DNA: TGTGCCAGCTCCCCGGATAGGACTAGCCTGGGCGAGCAGTACTTC.

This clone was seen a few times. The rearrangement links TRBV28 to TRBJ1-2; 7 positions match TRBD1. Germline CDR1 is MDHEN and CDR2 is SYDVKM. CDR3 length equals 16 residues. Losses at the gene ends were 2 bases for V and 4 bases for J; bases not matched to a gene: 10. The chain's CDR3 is CASSLGRGGAGYGYTF. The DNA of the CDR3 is TGTGCCAGCAGTTTAGGAAGAGGGGGCGCGGGCTATGGCTACACCTTC.

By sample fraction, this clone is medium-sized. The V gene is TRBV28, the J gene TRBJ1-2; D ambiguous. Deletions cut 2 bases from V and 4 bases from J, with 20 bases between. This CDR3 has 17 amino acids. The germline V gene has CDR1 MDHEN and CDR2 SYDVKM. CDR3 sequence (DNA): TGTGCCAGCAGTTTAAGTTTCTCTGTCTCGGCCCCCTATGGCTACACCTTC. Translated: CASSLSFSVSAPYGYTF.

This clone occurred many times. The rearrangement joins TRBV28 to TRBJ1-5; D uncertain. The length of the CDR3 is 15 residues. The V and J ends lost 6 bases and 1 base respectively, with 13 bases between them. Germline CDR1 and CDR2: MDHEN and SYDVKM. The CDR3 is CASRQTDQSNQPQHF. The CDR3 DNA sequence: TGTGCCAGCAGACAGACCGACCAAAGCAATCAGCCCCAGCATTTT.